This T cell receptor (beta chain) stems from a study of response to subunit inactivated influenza vaccine. In TCRdb, the RT-PCR reads were re-called with MiXCR into one record per CDR3 protein. This table holds roughly 500,000 distinct CDR3 sequences, approximately 15% found once. Per the germline V gene, CDR1 is MNHEY and CDR2 is SMNVEV (reference sequence). V lost 2 bases to trimming and J lost 8 bases, with 15 bases between them. CDR3 length equals 14 residues. This clonotype turned up a few times. The material sequenced was CD4+ T cells sorted from PBMCs, taken roughly 24 months after vaccination. V and J are TRBV27 and TRBJ1-2; D call uncertain. The TCR originated in a man in his fifties or sixties who received an inactivated influenza vaccine. This chain's CDR3 is CASSLAGPITGYTF. The CDR3 DNA reads as TGTGCCAGCAGTTTAGCCGGTCCCATCACGGGCTACACCTTC.